This TCR beta chain was recovered during a study of T cells in Graves' hyperthyroidism and ophthalmopathy (dated by TCRdb to the late 2010s). In the study overall: Peripheral blood was sampled at the time of initial diagnosis, prior to any treatment. To identify distinguishing TCR V-J signatures, a discovery cohort of some 100 patients was used, comprising 40 to 45 with Graves' ophthalmopathy and 57 with stable Graves' hyperthyroidism. Whether ophthalmopathy could be predicted prospectively was tested in an independent validation cohort made up of 18 to 20 hyperthyroidism patients plus 17 patients who later progressed to ophthalmopathy. The study also compared thyroid tissue and blood T-cell repertoires from 5 to 7 Graves' hyperthyroidism patients. The roughly 90 discovery patients were divided at random into training and test sets in a 7:3 ratio. TCR Vbeta CDR3 sequencing of around 130 peripheral blood samples (under 45 ophthalmopathy, 75 to 85 hyperthyroidism and roughly 17 progressor patients) is reported in the paper. Following sampling, methimazole starting at 30 mg daily was given to hyperthyroidism patients, and high-dose intravenous methylprednisolone was given to ophthalmopathy patients. Study-level results and caveats: Most expanded thyroid clonotypes (frequency above 0.001) were also found in blood, which suggests that blood repertoires may mirror thyroid immune responses. In validation, the model predicted progression to ophthalmopathy a median of around six months before onset, with about 67% sensitivity and 72.22% specificity. Ophthalmopathy was separated from stable hyperthyroidism by a 13 V-J signature model, with just over 85% sensitivity and about 81% specificity obtained in cross-validation and 80%/75% obtained in testing. Sample size was not statistically predetermined, and blinding of investigators to group allocation was not performed.

Moderately to severely active disease, a Clinical Activity Score of at least 3, a NOSPECS grade of at least 4, and a duration under 3 months were present in ophthalmopathy patients. The study excluded patients with uncontrolled infections, other autoimmune diseases, pregnancy or lactation. Diagnoses relied on clinical symptoms, serum thyroxine and TRAb, thyroid ultrasound and orbital computed tomography. PBMCs were separated from roughly 10 ml of fresh peripheral blood using Ficoll-Paque density gradient centrifugation. Trizol reagent was used to extract total RNA, and RNA quality was then checked on an Agilent 2100 Bioanalyzer. A note on this clonotype: The target of this receptor is not known. No much larger clonotype is one base removed from it; base qualities were not supplied.

The CDR3 spans 16 residues, from the cysteine through the phenylalanine. The entry retains the CDR3 DNA only, 48 bases that are in frame from base 1. V drops 3 bases and J drops 6 bases, leaving 19 bases in between. Per the germline V gene, ENHRY is the CDR1 and SYGVKD is the CDR2. The TCR beta CDR3 regions were amplified from the RNA transcripts. For the first round of RT-PCR on the TCR CDR3, the HTBI primer set was used together with the Qiagen OneStep RT-PCR kit. Libraries were constructed in a second round of multiplex PCR, after which size selection and purification were performed. The libraries were sequenced on an Illumina HiSeq2000 using paired-end 100 bp reads. The paper's data handling went like this. SOAPnuke was used to process the raw data, with reads discarded if the reads contained adapters or uncalled bases, had a mean Phred below 15, or lacked an exact constant-primer or identifier match. High-quality paired reads were merged with COPE v1.2.5, and unique nucleotide sequences were defined as clonotypes. Clonotypes were aligned to IMGT TRBV, TRBD and TRBJ reference segments using MiTCR v1.1. The analysis was restricted to V-J combinations with a frequency above 0.0001, which together covered about 99% of the repertoires. A TCS score was defined as the ratio between F50 (clonal expansion) and ExV (chaos), using BLOSUM62-based TCRdist between CDR3 peptides within each V-J. Welch's t-statistics and random forest reduced roughly 540 V-J features to around 14, which were used in a naive Bayes classifier (R e1071). Through fastp at Q25 and MiXCR, TCRdb rebuilt clones from the public reads, retaining in-frame beta chains. Identical CDR3 protein sequences are pooled into one entry, listed with their most common genes and DNA. None of the V and J calls come from the authors' own analysis; TCRdb made them. A total of around 600,000 distinct CDR3 sequences appear in this sample, roughly 15% of them only once. The ten biggest clones cover approximately 13% of the sample.

The rearranged segments are TRBV10-3 and TRBJ2-3; the D call is possibly TRBD1 or TRBD2, each sharing 5 bases. Sequencing used blood. The TCR sequence derives from a woman aged 45 to 65 with Graves' ophthalmopathy. The bases read TGTGCCATCAGTGAACCCTTTGGGGGACGGCGGGATACGCAGTATTTT. The resulting protein is CAISEPFGGRRDTQYF.